This paragraph reports one T cell receptor (beta chain). Its cognate antigen is unknown. Trimming cost V 4 bases and J 12 bases, with 0 bases left between them. The germline gives CDR1 KGHDR, CDR2 SFDVKD. This CDR3 has 8 residues. The data belong to a study of early T cells in non-severe SARS-CoV-2 infection. Across the whole study: From unsorted whole blood, bulk RNA was sequenced, and the chains remained unpaired.

Notes on the study in general: Private and CD4 specificities were missed by VDJdb matching, skewed to anti-spike CD8.

Researchers tagged individual cDNA molecules with unique molecular identifiers. A single record per CDR3 protein comes from TCRdb applying MiXCR to the 5' RACE reads. The sample lists about 64,000 distinct CDR3 sequences, about 12% occurring once. The chain employs TRBV24-1 and TRBJ2-1, with no clear D. Sequencing used whole blood, obtained at baseline. The sequence came from an adult who was a healthcare worker with PCR-confirmed SARS-CoV-2 infection or an uninfected control (not recorded which). This chain's CDR3 is CATSEQFF. The CDR3, as DNA: TGTGCCACCAGTGAGCAGTTCTTC.